This record looks at one TCR beta chain sequence and its context. There is no known antigen for this receptor. No much larger clonotype is one base removed from it; base qualities were not supplied. TCR CDR3 regions were amplified from genomic DNA by multiplex PCR using the deep immunoSEQ assay. For each cell subset, the extracted genomic DNA was distributed evenly across all wells of several immunoSEQ 96-well plates, and each plate served as one replicate. For sorted subsets, approximately 190 ng of genomic DNA, equivalent to 25,000 to 35,000 T cell genomes, went into each replicate PCR. The purified libraries were quantified using a Qubit 3.0 fluorometer, sized with a Bioanalyzer 2100, and then quantified again using the KAPA Library Quantification kit. Every immunoSEQ 96-well plate was sequenced on a dedicated single-read 150-cycle Illumina NextSeq 550 flow cell. Per the source publication's procedure: Because only junctional sequences without quality scores were contained in the immunoSEQ output, filtering matching that applied to full-length reads could not be performed. To assign V/J genes and CDR3, sequences were annotated using PyIR, a Python wrapper for IgBLAST v1.9, with IMGT germline references. Reads were filtered out if the reads had weak V/J assignments (E-value above 1e-6), no CDR3, stop codons, out-of-frame junctions, or ambiguous translated residues. V3J clonotypes were defined as sequences sharing an identical inferred V gene, J gene, and CDR3 amino acid sequence. The percentage overlap between two repertoires was calculated by dividing the number of shared unique clonotypes by the size of the smaller repertoire. Richness of each repertoire was evaluated using RTK rarefaction, the Chao1 estimator, and Recon v2.1 estimates of unobserved clonotypes. For all TCRbeta clonotypes obtained by the gDNA method from four donors, generation probabilities were computed with OLGA. Sourced from immuneACCESS, this table was stored by TCRdb with only in-frame sequences that have V and J called. A share of the clones is absent; for the studies checked, an unresolved V gene accounts for under half, and the remainder has no known explanation. Clonal size and the V and J genes are those of that table, whereas D and trimming came from the DNA. Recorded for this sample are more than 900,000 clones; 78% of them occurred a single time. 0.6% to 0.75% of the sample belongs to the ten largest clones.

The data belong to a study of shared clonotypes between healthy human individuals (TCRdb year 2020). The study in broad terms: A couple of women and three men aged 18 to 49 years were included in the cohort. Per donor, three plates each were used for CD4 naive and CD4 memory, two for CD8 naive, and one for CD8 memory. The study deeply sequenced blood TCR repertoires of five healthy adults to estimate repertoire size and the extent of clonotype sharing between individuals. Libraries were prepared and TCR repertoires were sequenced by different laboratories using diverse techniques, in order to increase sequencing depth and limit assay-specific biases. Each donor's leukapheresis produced roughly between about 0.85 and 10 billion PBMCs.

Donors were healthy HIV-negative adults with no recently reported acute infections or vaccinations. All donors were Caucasian adults living in Nashville, Tennessee, USA. CD4+ T cells were enriched by magnetic negative selection; naive cells were then positively selected on CD45RA, and the negative fraction formed the memory subset. Blood was obtained by leukapheresis, after which PBMCs were separated by Ficoll-Histopaque density gradient centrifugation and cryopreserved in liquid nitrogen vapor phase. Analytical flow cytometry was used to check the purity and quantity of every magnetically sorted T cell population. Genomic DNA was isolated from each sorted fraction and quantified by UV absorbance on a Nanodrop 2000c. Results the study describes overall, beyond this receptor: Only blood was sampled, and tissue TCR repertoires likely differ from those in blood. Estimated clonotype richness was generally larger for naive than for memory subsets. Rarefaction of sorted-subset datasets indicated incomplete sequencing despite the large sequencing depth. Because the study included only a small number of donors, the genetic and exposure-history diversity represented was limited. Across several donors, roughly 5.4% of naive CD4, roughly 3.4% of naive CD8, under 2.5% of memory CD4, and approximately 0.4% of memory CD8 clonotypes were shared. Compared with non-shared clonotypes, the clonotypes found in all four sorted-subset donors had higher generation probabilities. Pairwise subsampling led to the expectation that sequencing depth would affect the degree of clonotype sharing among donors.

Sequenced sample: memory CD4+ T cells from PBMCs. The cell subset or site label, as the study defines it: CD45RA-negative fraction. The TCR comes from a young man in good health. Some clones in this sample may be carry-over from other donors' samples.

The CDR3 region: CASSKRDGIAKNIQYF. The DNA sequence reads TGTGCCAGCAGCAAAAGGGACGGAATAGCCAAAAACATTCAGTACTTC. The chain uses TRBV5-5 and TRBJ2-4, with the D assignment possibly TRBD1 or TRBD2, given 5 matching bases for each. CDR1 and CDR2, looked up from the germline V gene (reference sequence), are SGHKS and YYEKEE. The CDR3 numbers 16 residues from cysteine through phenylalanine. Only CDR3 DNA is held: 48 bases, read in frame from base 1. Trimming removed 4 bases from V and 0 bases from J, leaving 14 bases between the germline ends.